A single sample gave rise to the 28 T cell receptor beta chains below, sequenced in a study of blood T cell repertoires in COVID-19. Measured with immunoSEQ multiplex PCR; TCRdb has only the in-frame clones, and not every one. The data contain around 270,000 clones, more than 85% of them singletons. Sequenced: peripheral blood. These receptor sequences come from a man aged 40-49 years with acute or convalescent COVID-19.

The V gene is TRBV24-1, the J gene TRBJ2-7; D not certain. From germline, CDR1 is KGHDR and CDR2 SFDVKD. The CDR3 has 18 residues. V dropped 2 bases and J dropped 0 bases, with 19 bases sitting between them. Here the CDR3 reads CATSDSPPRSCLSYEQYF. The CDR3 nucleotides are TGTGCCACCAGTGATTCACCCCCTAGGTCGTGTCTCTCCTACGAGCAGTACTTC.

This chain connects TRBV29-1 to TRBJ2-1, with D possibly TRBD1 on 5 matching bases. The CDR3 extends over 11 amino acids. Trimming removed 6 bases at V and 8 bases at J, with 11 bases between. Germline V gene sequence: CDR1 SQVTM, CDR2 ANQGSEA. CDR3 coding DNA: TGCAGCGTCAGGGTTAGGGATGAGCAGTTCTTC. It encodes CSVRVRDEQFF.

The V and J genes are TRBV29-1 and TRBJ2-7, with D unclear. This CDR3 spans 14 amino acids. Germline lookup yields CDR1 SQVTM and CDR2 ANQGSEA. V lost 4 bases to trimming and J lost 3 bases, with 16 bases between them. CDR3 protein: CSVGFLARNYEQYF. In DNA form, the CDR3 reads TGCAGCGTTGGATTCTTGGCCCGAAACTACGAGCAGTACTTC.

This rearrangement joins TRBV24-1 to TRBJ2-2; weak D call: TRBD2 (7 bases). V was cut by 6 bases and J by 5 bases, with 15 bases left in between. CDR1 and CDR2 (germline): KGHDR, SFDVKD. CDR3 size: 15 residues. The CDR3 sequence: CATSRAAGATGELFF. The CDR3 coding sequence is TGTGCCACCAGTCGTGCTGCGGGGGCAACCGGGGAGCTGTTTTTT.

This clone was observed once. The rearrangement links TRBV6-2 or TRBV6-3 to TRBJ1-4; 8 bases match TRBD1. The CDR3 has 14 amino acids. Germline V gene lookup returns CDR1 MNHEY and CDR2 SVGEGT. J gave up 10 bases and V 5 bases, and 9 bases lay outside the gene matches. The CDR3 sequence: CASSLRTGTGKLFF. The DNA for the CDR3 is TGTGCCAGCAGTCTTCGGACCGGGACAGGAAAACTGTTTTTT.

J is TRBJ2-1 and V is TRBV7-7; possibly TRBD2 for D (5 bases). Deletions cut 0 bases from V and 6 bases from J, with 6 bases between. CDR1 SSHAT and CDR2 FNYEAQ come from the germline V gene (reference sequence). The CDR3 is made up of 13 amino acids. The CDR3 region has the DNA TGTGCCAGCAGCTTAGCAGGGAGCAATGAGCAGTTCTTC. It yields the protein CASSLAGSNEQFF. The variable domain in full, with the rest retrieved from reference TRBV7-7 and TRBJ2-1, is GAGVSQSPRYKVTKRGQDVTLRCDPISSHATLYWYQQALGQGPEFLTYFNYEAQPDKSGLPSDRFSAERPEGSISTLTIQRTEQRDSAMYRCASSLAGSNEQFFGPGTRLTVL.

The V gene is TRBV11-3, the J gene TRBJ2-7; the match to TRBD2 covers 15 bases. Germline V CDR1 and CDR2: SGHNT, YENEEA. J lost 4 bases, V lost 5 bases, and 6 bases had no gene match. The CDR3 contains 16 residues. The CDR3 region has the DNA TGTGCCAGCAGCAAAGGACTAGCGGGGGGGCAATACGAGCAGTACTTC. Amino acids: CASSKGLAGGQYEQYF.

This clone has just one count. Other DNA sequences within the sample encode an identical CDR3. The gene calls are TRBV2 and TRBJ2-7; TRBD1 matches 7 bases. Germline V lookup: CDR1 SNHLY, CDR2 FYNNEI. Losses at the gene ends were 1 base for V and 2 bases for J; bases not matched to a gene: 5. The CDR3 spans 15 residues. The CDR3: CASSEGGQGAYEQYF. Here the CDR3 DNA reads TGTGCCAGCAGTGAAGGGGGGCAGGGGGCCTACGAGCAGTACTTC.

V usage is TRBV6-1 and J usage is TRBJ1-1; D perhaps matches TRBD1 (5 bases). V shed 4 bases and J shed 1 base, with 16 bases lying between them. The CDR3 has 16 amino acids. Germline CDR1 and CDR2: MNHNS and SASEGT. CDR3 protein: CASSGGAGIANTEAFF. The CDR3 DNA follows: TGTGCCAGCAGTGGGGGTGCAGGGATAGCGAACACTGAAGCTTTCTTT.

The CDR3 is CASSSITGARAEAFF. CDR3 DNA: TGCGCCAGCAGCTCGATTACAGGAGCCCGCGCTGAAGCTTTCTTT. The chain has TRBV5-1 and TRBJ1-1, with D possibly being TRBD1 (5 bases). The CDR3 extends over 15 amino acids. Between the trimmed V and J ends, which lost 3 bases and 6 bases, there was a span of 18 bases. Per germline, CDR1 SGHRS and CDR2 YFSETQ. Together with reference TRBV5-1 and TRBJ1-1, the CDR3 gives the full variable domain: KAGVTQTPRYLIKTRGQQVTLSCSPISGHRSVSWYQQTPGQGLQFLFEYFSETQRNKGNFPGRFSGRQFSNSRSEMNVSTLELGDSALYLCASSSITGARAEAFFGQGTRLTVV.

The rearrangement uses TRBV29-1 and TRBJ1-2, with 8 nucleotides matching TRBD1. The CDR3 runs to 14 residues. V was pared by 7 bases and J by 3 bases, with 10 bases of the junction left unmatched. The germline CDR1 and CDR2 sequences are SQVTM and ANQGSEA. The CDR3 protein is CSAGDRGNDYGYTF. The CDR3 DNA follows: TGCAGCGCCGGAGACAGGGGAAACGACTATGGCTACACCTTC.

The rearrangement links TRBV5-1 to TRBJ1-4; D ambiguous. The germline V and J ends were trimmed by 0 bases and 0 bases, with 9 bases remaining between them. The CDR3 is 16 amino acids. Germline V lookup: CDR1 SGHRS, CDR2 YFSETQ. In nucleotides, the CDR3 is TGCGCCAGCAGCTTGGCCGAGTTGACAACTAATGAAAAACTGTTTTTT. Translating gives CASSLAELTTNEKLFF.

The gene calls are TRBV5-1 and TRBJ2-1; D might be TRBD2 (6 bases). The germline V gene has CDR1 SGHRS and CDR2 YFSETQ. This CDR3 is 14 amino acids long. Between the trimmed V and J ends, which lost 0 bases and 8 bases, there was a span of 12 bases. The CDR3 DNA reads TGCGCCAGCAGCTTGGAAGGAGGGTTGGATGAGCAGTTCTTC. It codes for CASSLEGGLDEQFF. The complete variable domain, with remaining parts taken from reference TRBV5-1 and TRBJ2-1, reads KAGVTQTPRYLIKTRGQQVTLSCSPISGHRSVSWYQQTPGQGLQFLFEYFSETQRNKGNFPGRFSGRQFSNSRSEMNVSTLELGDSALYLCASSLEGGLDEQFFGPGTRLTVL.

This chain connects TRBV6-5 to TRBJ1-2, with 11 bases identical to TRBD1. The germline V gene encodes CDR1 MNHEY and CDR2 SVGAGI. The CDR3 covers 13 residues. V dropped 2 bases and J dropped 8; count of bases not matched to a gene: 1. CDR3 coding DNA: TGTGCCAGCAGTTACAGGGACAGGGGGGGCTACACCTTC. Its protein is CASSYRDRGGYTF.

V gene TRBV30 combines with J gene TRBJ1-2, with TRBD1 identical over 7 bases. This CDR3 spans 12 amino acids. Per the germline V gene, CDR1 is GTSNPN and CDR2 is SVGIG (reference sequence). V lost 5 bases and J lost 9; bases outside the gene matches: 9. Here the CDR3 DNA reads TGTGCCTGGGACAGGGAAAGTTTACGCTACACCTTC. Residues: CAWDRESLRYTF.

The chain links TRBV7-9 to TRBJ2-7; D not resolved. With 1 base removed from V and 7 bases from J, the gap between germline ends came to 8 bases. This CDR3 region has 12 residues. Germline V gene data show CDR1 as SEHNR and CDR2 as FQNEAQ (reference sequence). The CDR3 coding sequence is TGTGCCAGCAGCTTAGATCCGTCTGAGCAGTACTTC. Translation: CASSLDPSEQYF.

The chain couples TRBV30 to TRBJ1-1; D gene unclear. With 7 bases removed from V and 3 bases from J, the gap between germline ends came to 15 bases. The germline V gene has CDR1 GTSNPN and CDR2 SVGIG (reference sequence). This CDR3 is 13 amino acids long. The CDR3 region has the DNA TGTGCCTCACTTATGATCCCTTACACTGAAGCTTTCTTT. Translated: CASLMIPYTEAFF.

The genes are TRBV19 and TRBJ1-1; tentative D call: TRBD1 (6 bases). V was trimmed by 4 bases and J by 4 bases, leaving 13 bases between them. Germline CDR1 LNHDA, CDR2 SQIVND (reference sequence). This CDR3 has 14 residues. This CDR3 is CASSNLRGGTEAFF. DNA of the CDR3: TGTGCCAGTAGTAATCTCAGGGGTGGCACTGAAGCTTTCTTT.

This chain's CDR3 is CATNQGSSYNEQFF. In DNA form, the CDR3 reads TGTGCCACTAATCAGGGGAGCTCCTACAATGAGCAGTTCTTC. V is TRBV6-5 and J is TRBJ2-1; D possibly corresponds to TRBD1 (6 bases). Trimming removed 10 bases at V and 0 bases at J, with 13 bases between. Per germline, CDR1 MNHEY and CDR2 SVGAGI. The CDR3 totals 14 residues.

The rearrangement joins TRBV9 to TRBJ2-3; possible D gene TRBD2, 6 bases. Germline CDR1 is SGDLS and CDR2 is YYNGEE. This CDR3 comprises 15 residues. Trimming removed 3 bases from V and 0 bases from J, with 11 bases in between. The CDR3 bases are TGTGCCAGCAGCGAAGGGACTGTTAGCACAGATACGCAGTATTTT. Translation: CASSEGTVSTDTQYF.

The chain joins TRBV30 to TRBJ1-1, with unresolved D. CDR3 length: 14 amino acids. Germline V gene sequence: CDR1 GTSNPN, CDR2 SVGIG (reference sequence). Trimming took off 2 bases at V and 11 bases at J, with 21 bases between the two ends. CDR3 region: CAWSREGPFPGAFF. The DNA of the CDR3 is TGTGCCTGGAGTCGCGAGGGCCCATTTCCCGGGGCTTTCTTT.

Turning to this clone: The sample has other DNA sequences that encode this CDR3 too. The chain carries TRBV9 and TRBJ2-1; 11 bases are shared with TRBD2. J was trimmed by 2 bases and V by 4 bases; bases with no gene match: 2. Germline loops: CDR1 SGDLS, CDR2 YYNGEE. This CDR3 contains 15 residues. The CDR3 protein is CASSLSGGAYNEQFF. CDR3 in DNA: TGTGCCAGCAGCCTTAGCGGGGGGGCCTACAATGAGCAGTTCTTC. Combining the CDR3 with reference TRBV9 and TRBJ2-1 gives the whole variable domain DSGVTQTPKHLITATGQRVTLRCSPRSGDLSVYWYQQSLDQGLQFLIQYYNGEERAKGNILERFSAQQFPDLHSELNLSSLELGDSALYFCASSLSGGAYNEQFFGPGTRLTVL.

This sequence joins TRBV24-1 and TRBJ2-2; 11 positions match TRBD1. J was trimmed by 4 bases and V by 10 bases; bases with no gene match: 1. Per germline, CDR1 KGHDR and CDR2 SFDVKD. The CDR3 is 13 amino acids. The CDR3, as DNA: TGTGCCACGGGACAGGGGGTCACCGGGGAGCTGTTTTTT. It specifies CATGQGVTGELFF.

Worth noting for this clone: Other DNA sequences from this sample encode an identical CDR3 as well. The chain carries TRBV2 and TRBJ2-7; D possibly corresponds to TRBD2 (6 bases). Per germline, CDR1 SNHLY and CDR2 FYNNEI. This CDR3 has 12 amino acids. Between the trimmed V and J ends, which lost 6 bases and 4 bases, there was a span of 10 bases. CDR3 nucleotide sequence: TGTGCCAGCAGGAGGGACTCGTACGAGCAGTACTTC. Residues: CASRRDSYEQYF.

CDR3 sequence reads: CASSATGGIFTEAFF. CDR3 bases: TGCGCCAGCAGCGCGACCGGGGGGATCTTCACTGAAGCTTTCTTT. The chain links TRBV5-1 to TRBJ1-1, with TRBD1 as a possible D gene (5 bases). The ends were cut back, 4 bases at V and 4 bases at J, with 17 bases in the middle. The CDR3 has 15 residues. Germline V gives CDR1 SGHRS, CDR2 YFSETQ.

This sequence joins TRBV3-1 (or the pseudogene TRBV3-2) and TRBJ2-7; D ambiguous. The CDR3 covers 14 residues. The germline V gene has CDR1 LGHDT and CDR2 YNNKEL (reference sequence). The germline V and J ends were trimmed by 0 bases and 3 bases, with 9 bases remaining between them. DNA for the CDR3: TGTGCCAGCAGCCAAGACTCCACAGTCTACGAGCAGTACTTC. The encoded protein is CASSQDSTVYEQYF.

The rearrangement joins TRBV4-2 to TRBJ2-7; 9 nucleotides line up with TRBD1. The V gene end was trimmed by 0 bases and the J gene end by 2 bases; junction bases not matched to a gene: 8. The CDR3 covers 17 residues. Germline V lookup: CDR1 LGHNA, CDR2 YNFKEQ. The DNA of the CDR3 is TGTGCCAGCAGCCAAGATATGGGAACAGGGGGCCCCTACGAGCAGTACTTC. This gives the protein CASSQDMGTGGPYEQYF.

This chain joins TRBV11-1 and TRBJ1-6, with 7 nucleotides matching TRBD1. Per the germline V gene, CDR1 is SGHAT and CDR2 is FQDESV (reference sequence). V shed 5 bases and J 8 bases; nucleotides not matched to a gene: 9. This CDR3 comprises 15 residues. The CDR3 loop is CASSPSGTAYSPLHF. The DNA for the CDR3 is TGTGCCAGCAGCCCATCCGGGACAGCTTATTCACCCCTCCACTTT.